Following are 16 T cell receptor beta chains from one sample sequenced in a study of blood T cell repertoires in COVID-19. This table comes from immunoSEQ multiplex PCR, and its TCRdb copy is limited to in-frame clones, with some not included. The top ten hold under 2% of the sample, which has around 250,000 clones, roughly four fifths seen once. The source material was peripheral blood. The receptors originated from a woman of 80 years or more with acute or convalescent COVID-19.

The chain employs TRBV6-6 and TRBJ1-6, with TRBD1 as a possible D gene (6 bases). In germline, CDR1 is MNHNY, CDR2 SVGAGI (reference sequence). CDR3 size: 15 residues. Trimming took off 2 bases at V and 5 bases at J, with 10 bases between the two ends. The CDR3 is CASSYPGTNNSPLHF. DNA for the CDR3: TGTGCCAGCAGTTACCCCGGGACAAATAATTCACCCCTCCACTTT.

The chain links TRBV5-1 to TRBJ2-7; a possible D gene is TRBD1 (5 bases). The length of the CDR3 is 13 residues. V lost 7 bases, J lost 2 bases, and 13 bases lay in between. CDR1 is SGHRS, CDR2 YFSETQ, per germline. The CDR3 region is CASSITGTYEQYF. In DNA, the CDR3 is TGCGCCAGCTCCATTACAGGTACCTACGAGCAGTACTTC.

This clone has only a few counts. This chain joins TRBV5-4 and TRBJ2-2; 7 bases map to TRBD1. The CDR3 runs to 15 residues. CDR1 is SGHNT, CDR2 YYREEE, per germline (reference sequence). Losses at the gene ends were 4 bases for V and 5 bases for J; bases not matched to a gene: 8. CDR3 DNA: TGTGCCAGCAGCCCGACAGGGCTTAAAACCGGGGAGCTGTTTTTT. Translated, it gives CASSPTGLKTGELFF.

The chain recombines TRBV5-6 with TRBJ1-6; the D gene is possibly TRBD1 (5 bases). The CDR3 consists of 17 residues. V gave up 7 bases and J gave up 8 bases, with 25 bases separating them. Looked up from germline, CDR1 is SGHDT and CDR2 is YYEEEE. The CDR3 region is CASQEGKGSPVDSPLHF. In DNA form, the CDR3 reads TGTGCCAGCCAGGAGGGGAAAGGGTCTCCAGTTGATTCACCCCTCCACTTT. The full variable domain, completed using reference TRBV5-6 and TRBJ1-6, is DAGVTQSPTHLIKTRGQQVTLRCSPKSGHDTVSWYQQALGQGPQFIFQYYEEEERQRGNFPDRFSGHQFPNYSSELNVNALLLGDSALYLCASQEGKGSPVDSPLHFGNGTRLTVT.

The chain has TRBV7-2 and TRBJ1-2; 9 bases are shared with TRBD1. Unmatched junction bases numbered 14, after V lost 5 bases and J lost 7 bases. In germline, CDR1 is SGHTA, CDR2 FQGNSA. The CDR3 sequence is 16 residues long. CDR3 sequence reads: CASSVHTQGALVGYTF. CDR3 nucleotides: TGTGCCAGCAGCGTACACACACAGGGGGCGCTTGTTGGCTACACCTTC.

The chain recombines TRBV11-2 with TRBJ1-3; D ambiguous. The V end was cut by 0 bases, the J end by 0 bases, with 12 bases between. From germline, CDR1 is SGHAT and CDR2 FQNNGV. CDR3 length: 17 residues. The CDR3 DNA sequence: TGTGCCAGCAGCTTAGAGGGGAGGGATCCCTCTGGAAACACCATATATTTT. This sequence encodes CASSLEGRDPSGNTIYF.

The rearrangement uses TRBV11-3 and TRBJ2-5; TRBD2 aligns across 8 bases. CDR1 SGHNT and CDR2 YENEEA come from the germline V gene. The CDR3 runs 15 residues. Losses at the gene ends were 3 bases for V and 2 bases for J; bases not matched to a gene: 5. CDR3 DNA: TGTGCCAGCAGCTTCGGATTAGCGGGACAAGAGACCCAGTACTTC. It encodes CASSFGLAGQETQYF.

The count of this clone is one. The rearrangement links TRBV6-1 to TRBJ1-6; 7 positions match TRBD1. V lost 4 bases, J lost 0 bases, and 15 bases stayed unmatched. Germline assignment: CDR1 MNHNS and CDR2 SASEGT. The CDR3 covers 20 residues. The CDR3, as DNA: TGTGCCAGCAGTGGGACCCCGGGACAGATGACCCGCTCCTATAATTCACCCCTCCACTTT. It specifies CASSGTPGQMTRSYNSPLHF.

This clone has more than one count but fewer than ten. The chain has TRBV7-6 and TRBJ1-1, with D possibly being TRBD1 (6 bases). CDR1 and CDR2 from the germline V gene are SGHVS and FNYEAQ. Trimming stripped 0 bases from V and 3 bases from J, with 17 bases between. The CDR3 covers 17 residues. CDR3 DNA sequence: TGTGCCAGCAGCTTAGCGACCGGAGGGGGGGCGGACACTGAAGCTTTCTTT. It specifies CASSLATGGGADTEAFF.

The chain recombines TRBV24-1 with TRBJ1-5; TRBD1 matches at 7 bases. After removal of 8 bases from V and 5 bases from J, the junction contained 5 bases not matched to a gene. Germline loops: CDR1 KGHDR, CDR2 SFDVKD. The CDR3 consists of 13 residues. CDR3 DNA sequence: TGTGCCACCATGGACAGGAATTATCAGCCCCAGCATTTT. Translation: CATMDRNYQPQHF.

In this sample, this clone turned up a few times. V usage is TRBV4-1 and J usage is TRBJ1-2; perhaps TRBD1 as D (6 bases). This CDR3 contains 16 residues. Germline CDR1 is MGHRA and CDR2 is YSYEKL. V shed 0 bases and J shed 3 bases, with 14 bases lying between them. The CDR3 DNA follows: TGCGCCAGCAGCCAAGATCCGTCGGGGGGCTACTATGGCTACACCTTC. Protein sequence: CASSQDPSGGYYGYTF.

This clone was seen once. The chain is built from TRBV5-3 and TRBJ1-2; the match to TRBD1 covers 7 bases. TRBV5-3 has ORF status, its function being uncertain. CDR3 size: 13 residues. Unmatched junction bases numbered 3, after V lost 4 bases and J lost 3 bases. The CDR3 bases are TGTGCCAGAAGCGGGACAGCAGACTATGGCTACACCTTC. Translation gives CARSGTADYGYTF.

The chain has TRBV6-1 and TRBJ1-1, with D unresolved. This CDR3 comprises 16 residues. With 1 base removed from V and 0 bases from J, the gap between germline ends came to 12 bases. Germline CDR1 and CDR2: MNHNS and SASEGT. The CDR3 sequence is CASSEGRLLLNTEAFF. The CDR3 DNA reads TGTGCCAGCAGTGAAGGTAGACTCCTTTTGAACACTGAAGCTTTCTTT.

This clone was observed a single time. The rearrangement joins TRBV19 to TRBJ1-2; D possibly corresponds to TRBD1 (6 bases). Per the germline V gene, CDR1 is LNHDA and CDR2 is SQIVND (reference sequence). Trimming stripped 0 bases from V and 4 bases from J, with 9 bases between. CDR3 length equals 14 residues. The DNA for the CDR3 is TGTGCCAGTAGTATAGATCCAGGGGTCTATGGCTACACCTTC. Its protein is CASSIDPGVYGYTF.

The chain joins TRBV4-1 to TRBJ1-4; TRBD1 is a possible D gene (5 bases). Trimming removed 0 bases from V and 3 bases from J, with 8 bases in between. Germline CDR1 reads MGHRA; CDR2 reads YSYEKL. The CDR3 sequence is 15 residues long. As DNA, the CDR3 is TGCGCCAGCAGCCAAGATCCGACAGCTAATGAAAAACTGTTTTTT. This codes for CASSQDPTANEKLFF.

The chain has TRBV5-1 and TRBJ1-2; 10 nucleotides agree with TRBD1. The CDR3 runs 16 residues. Germline V CDR1 and CDR2: SGHRS, YFSETQ. V trimming: 3 bases; J trimming: 6 bases; junction bases outside the gene matches: 11. The DNA of the CDR3 is TGCGCCAGCAGCTCCGGGACAGGGGTGCGGGTGGATGGCTACACCTTC. This gives the protein CASSSGTGVRVDGYTF.